Listed below are T cell receptor beta chains from one sample, sequenced in a study of beta chain features in type 1 diabetes. Sequenced by immunoSEQ multiplex PCR; TCRdb stores in-frame clones only, minus some. Seen here are under 950,000 clones, roughly a sixth observed once, and the top ten hold about 0.025%. Sample: naive CD4+ T cells from blood. All receptors come from a young woman in good health. CDR3s include the opening cysteine and the closing phenylalanine or tryptophan. D genes are given only for firm matches. Where a row states a size, it is once, few, many or the class of an expanded clone; other rows omit it.

j_call d_call v_call clone_size cdr3_nt cdr3_aa
TRBJ2-1 TRBD2 TRBV15 . TGTGCCACCAGCAGAACTAGCGGGAGGGCCTTTCTCAATGAGCAGTTCTTC CATSRTSGRAFLNEQFF
TRBJ2-3 TRBD2 TRBV9 . TGTGCCAGCAGCGTAGGGGGTAGCGGGAGGGCCTTAGATACGCAGTATTTT CASSVGGSGRALDTQYF
TRBJ1-1 . TRBV11-2 . TGTGCCAGCAGCTCCCACGACAGCACTGAAGCTTTCTTT CASSSHDSTEAFF
TRBJ2-1 TRBD1 TRBV5-6 few TGTGCCAGCAGCACCACCCGGTGGACAGGGCGCCTGAATGAGCAGTTCTTC CASSTTRWTGRLNEQFF
TRBJ1-2 . TRBV28 . TGTGCCAGCAGCGTCGACACTAACTATGGCTACACCTTC CASSVDTNYGYTF
TRBJ2-7 . TRBV7-2 . TGTGCCAGCAGCTTAGGGGCAGGGTCCTACGAGCAGTACTTC CASSLGAGSYEQYF
TRBJ2-2 . TRBV14 few TGTGCCAGCAGCCAAGTCCTGGCATACACCGGGGAGCTGTTTTTT CASSQVLAYTGELFF
TRBJ2-1 . TRBV15 . TGTGCCACCAGCAGAGATAGCCTAGAAGTCAATGAGCAGTTCTTC CATSRDSLEVNEQFF
TRBJ1-5 . TRBV5-1 few TGCGCCAGCAGCTTGGCGGGGGGAGGTCAGCCCCAGCATTTT CASSLAGGGQPQHF
TRBJ1-5 . TRBV6-6 . TGTGCCAGCAGTTACCCCTCATATAGCAATCAGCCCCAGCATTTT CASSYPSYSNQPQHF
TRBJ1-1 . TRBV7-2 . TGTGCCAGCAGCTTAGGTGTAGGGGAGACTGAAGCTTTCTTT CASSLGVGETEAFF
TRBJ1-2 . TRBV7-2 . TGTGCCAGCAGCCTAGGGTCGTACTATGGCTACACCTTC CASSLGSYYGYTF
TRBJ2-1 TRBD2 TRBV15 . TGTGCCACCAGTCTCCTAGCGGAGAATGAGCAGTTCTTC CATSLLAENEQFF